This is a list of T cell receptor beta chains from one sample in a study of CD8+ T cells in alopecia areata. Libraries were prepared by immunoSEQ multiplex PCR; TCRdb keeps only in-frame clonotypes and omits some of them. Here the sample spans about 250,000 clones, 45% to 70% being singletons. Material: CD4+ T cells sorted from blood, obtained between weeks 51 and 52, from a patient treated with tofacitinib. These receptors all stem from a human donor with alopecia areata. CDR3s leave out the opening cysteine and the closing phenylalanine or tryptophan. The order of the fields is V gene, J gene, CDR3 protein.

v_call: TRBV7-2
j_call: TRBJ2-7
cdr3_aa: ASSLEGASGYEQY

v_call: TRBV7-2
j_call: TRBJ2-7
cdr3_aa: ASRPSGAYEQY

v_call: TRBV11-2
j_call: TRBJ2-3
cdr3_aa: ASSDLRRAQKDTQY

v_call: TRBV29-1
j_call: TRBJ2-7
cdr3_aa: SVGQGAGEQY

v_call: TRBV4-3
j_call: TRBJ2-1
cdr3_aa: ASSQDGSGENNEQF

v_call: TRBV4-2
j_call: TRBJ2-5
cdr3_aa: ASSQDSGTSGGETQY

v_call: TRBV5-4
j_call: TRBJ1-1
cdr3_aa: ASSLPGDTEAF

v_call: TRBV30
j_call: TRBJ2-7
cdr3_aa: AWSGEARTSYEQY

v_call: TRBV30
j_call: TRBJ2-3
cdr3_aa: AWSATDTQY

v_call: TRBV5-6
j_call: TRBJ1-5
cdr3_aa: ASSSGPSGTGNQPQH

v_call: TRBV6-1
j_call: TRBJ2-5
cdr3_aa: ASQLDRGPAETQY

v_call: TRBV7-3
j_call: TRBJ2-1
cdr3_aa: ASSSGGSGGYNEQF

v_call: TRBV30
j_call: TRBJ2-2
cdr3_aa: AWSGLGELF

v_call: TRBV27
j_call: TRBJ2-5
cdr3_aa: ASSLLGTETQY

v_call: TRBV30
j_call: TRBJ1-6
cdr3_aa: AWNLRQGANSPLH

v_call: TRBV4-3
j_call: TRBJ2-1
cdr3_aa: ASSQEDRGGNNEQF

v_call: TRBV29-1
j_call: TRBJ2-1
cdr3_aa: SVVGTSGGYNEQF

v_call: TRBV29-1
j_call: TRBJ1-1
cdr3_aa: SAHRNTEAF

v_call: TRBV6-1
j_call: TRBJ2-7
cdr3_aa: ASSPRGLSYEQY

v_call: TRBV30
j_call: TRBJ1-2
cdr3_aa: AWSSRTGGIHHGYT

v_call: TRBV5-1
j_call: TRBJ1-6
cdr3_aa: ASTDGRDSPLH

v_call: TRBV5-1
j_call: TRBJ2-5
cdr3_aa: ASSLGVETQY

v_call: TRBV30
j_call: TRBJ1-1
cdr3_aa: AWSVPGQALNTEAF

v_call: TRBV5-1
j_call: TRBJ1-5
cdr3_aa: ASSLGRGSNQPQH

v_call: TRBV6-5
j_call: TRBJ2-3
cdr3_aa: ASSYSGQGSDTQY

v_call: TRBV4-3
j_call: TRBJ1-5
cdr3_aa: ASSQEDRGGFPQH

v_call: TRBV30
j_call: TRBJ2-3
cdr3_aa: AWSVLGTSTDTQY

v_call: TRBV5-1
j_call: TRBJ2-7
cdr3_aa: ASSETGTGYEQY

v_call: TRBV27
j_call: TRBJ2-1
cdr3_aa: ASSLTLAGYNEQF

v_call: TRBV4-1
j_call: TRBJ2-5
cdr3_aa: ASSPVIGQETQY

v_call: TRBV30
j_call: TRBJ2-1
cdr3_aa: AWRGNSYNEQF

v_call: TRBV5-1
j_call: TRBJ1-5
cdr3_aa: ASSAGTGLGQPQH

v_call: TRBV29-1
j_call: TRBJ1-1
cdr3_aa: SVVDRVVAEAF

v_call: TRBV6-5
j_call: TRBJ1-2
cdr3_aa: ASRRQGYGYT

v_call: TRBV30
j_call: TRBJ2-2
cdr3_aa: AWRWGDPNTGELF

v_call: TRBV7-6
j_call: TRBJ2-5
cdr3_aa: ASSLSGTGGQETQY

v_call: TRBV30
j_call: TRBJ2-3
cdr3_aa: AWSPLEGGGTDTQY

v_call: TRBV7-2
j_call: TRBJ2-1
cdr3_aa: ASSQTRSSYNEQF

v_call: TRBV5-4
j_call: TRBJ2-7
cdr3_aa: ASRRLGQTFSEQY

v_call: TRBV5-1
j_call: TRBJ2-2
cdr3_aa: ASSLAATKTGELF

v_call: TRBV29-1
j_call: TRBJ2-2
cdr3_aa: SVERKAGELF

v_call: TRBV29-1
j_call: TRBJ2-1
cdr3_aa: SVRQYNNEQF

v_call: TRBV30
j_call: TRBJ1-3
cdr3_aa: ACRVQLTSGNTIY

v_call: TRBV5-1
j_call: TRBJ1-1
cdr3_aa: ASSFVGGTEAF

v_call: TRBV7-2
j_call: TRBJ2-1
cdr3_aa: ASSLQQAFNEQF

v_call: TRBV29-1
j_call: TRBJ1-1
cdr3_aa: SSSRDRGRGTEAF

v_call: TRBV10-3
j_call: TRBJ2-2
cdr3_aa: AITPTSDNGELF

v_call: TRBV2
j_call: TRBJ2-3
cdr3_aa: ASSERRGGLDTQY

v_call: TRBV7-9
j_call: TRBJ2-7
cdr3_aa: ASSLKGGRAGEQY

v_call: TRBV2
j_call: TRBJ1-2
cdr3_aa: ASSEALRDNYGYT

v_call: TRBV2
j_call: TRBJ2-7
cdr3_aa: ASSSRQNHYEQY

v_call: TRBV6-1
j_call: TRBJ2-1
cdr3_aa: ASKDIGEQF

v_call: TRBV5-4
j_call: TRBJ2-5
cdr3_aa: ASSFKPGETQY

v_call: TRBV30
j_call: TRBJ1-1
cdr3_aa: AWSPTGTGEMNTEAF

v_call: TRBV7-9
j_call: TRBJ2-7
cdr3_aa: ASSFRTYEQY

v_call: TRBV9
j_call: TRBJ2-5
cdr3_aa: ASSPGEVDQETQY

v_call: TRBV4-3
j_call: TRBJ1-1
cdr3_aa: ASSQDMGEGAF

v_call: TRBV29-1
j_call: TRBJ2-7
cdr3_aa: SVVWGAYEQY

v_call: TRBV5-8
j_call: TRBJ2-1
cdr3_aa: ASSSGTSSHYNEQF

v_call: TRBV19
j_call: TRBJ2-2
cdr3_aa: ATYTSTNTGELF